Given below is one T cell receptor beta chain in context. Its antigen remains unknown. The data were obtained in a study of post-analysis software for immune sequencing data. Unique molecular identifiers had been added to the TCR beta cDNA libraries. In TCRdb, the PCR reads were re-called with MiXCR into one record per CDR3 protein. The sample carries roughly 670,000 distinct CDR3 sequences, 59% recorded once. Broader study findings: Versus controls, multiple sclerosis patients showed significantly lower diversity (normalized Chao1). Patients carried roughly five TRBV segments more frequently than controls did, and TRBV5-6, TRBV5-1 and TRBV20-1 were among them.

Trimming cost V 8 bases and J 6 bases; bases outside gene matches: 7. The CDR3 is 14 residues long. This receptor was identified in a girl aged 2 to 9 with multiple sclerosis. The V and J genes are TRBV12-3 or TRBV12-4 and TRBJ1-5, with 10 bases fitting TRBD1. Sequenced input: blood. The CDR3: CASGRQGAFQPQHF. The CDR3 nucleotides are TGTGCCAGCGGTCGACAGGGGGCTTTTCAGCCCCAGCATTTT.